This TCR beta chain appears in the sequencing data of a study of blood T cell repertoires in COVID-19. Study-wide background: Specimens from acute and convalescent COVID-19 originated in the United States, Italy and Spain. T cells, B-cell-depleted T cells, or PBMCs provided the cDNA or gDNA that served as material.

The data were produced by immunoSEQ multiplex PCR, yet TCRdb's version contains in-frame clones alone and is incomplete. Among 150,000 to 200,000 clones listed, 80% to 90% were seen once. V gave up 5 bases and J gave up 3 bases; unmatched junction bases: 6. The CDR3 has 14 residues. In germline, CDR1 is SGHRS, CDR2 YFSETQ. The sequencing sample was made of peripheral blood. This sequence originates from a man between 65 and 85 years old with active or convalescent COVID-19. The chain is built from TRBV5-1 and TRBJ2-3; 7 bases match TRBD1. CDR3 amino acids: CASSRGGGTDTQYF. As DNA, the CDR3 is TGCGCCAGCAGTAGAGGGGGCGGGACAGATACGCAGTATTTT.